This T cell receptor (beta chain) came from a study of blood T cell repertoires in COVID-19. V lost 6 bases, J lost 6 bases, and 18 bases lay in between. This CDR3 is built from 15 residues. Per germline, CDR1 SGHKS and CDR2 YYEKEE (reference sequence). The table came from immunoSEQ multiplex PCR; TCRdb's copy has only in-frame clones and leaves some out. The profile shows 200,000 to 300,000 clones, approximately 86% of them singletons. Enrolment of Seattle patients took place during active infection, and they were followed longitudinally. Sequencing was done on a sample of peripheral blood. This chain uses TRBV5-5 with TRBJ1-4; D uncertain. The receptor's source is an older woman with COVID-19, enrolled during active disease. DNA of the CDR3: TGTGCCAGCAACCATCGGAGAGGGAGGGATGAAAAACTGTTTTTT. Translating it yields CASNHRRGRDEKLFF.